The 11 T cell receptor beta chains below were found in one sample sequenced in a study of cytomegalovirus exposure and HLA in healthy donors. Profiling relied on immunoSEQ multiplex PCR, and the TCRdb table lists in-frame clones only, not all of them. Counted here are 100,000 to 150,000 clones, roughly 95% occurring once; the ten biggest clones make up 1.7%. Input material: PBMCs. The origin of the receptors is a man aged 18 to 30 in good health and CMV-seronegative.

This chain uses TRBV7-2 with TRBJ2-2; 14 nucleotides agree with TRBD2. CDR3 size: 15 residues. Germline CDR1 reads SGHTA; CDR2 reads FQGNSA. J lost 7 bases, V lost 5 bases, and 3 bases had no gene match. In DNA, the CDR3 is TGTGCCAGCAGCCGACTAGCGGGAGGGTTCGGGGAGCTGTTTTTT. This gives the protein CASSRLAGGFGELFF. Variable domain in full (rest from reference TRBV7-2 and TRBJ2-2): GAGVSQSPSNKVTEKGKDVELRCDPISGHTALYWYRQSLGQGLEFLIYFQGNSAPDKSGLPSDRFSAERTGGSVSTLTIQRTQQEDSAVYLCASSRLAGGFGELFFGEGSRLTVL.

The CDR3, as DNA: TGTGCCAGTAGTGCTACCGGGGGTCCTGTCACTGAAGCTTTCTTT. Translating gives CASSATGGPVTEAFF. The V gene is TRBV19, the J gene TRBJ1-1; perhaps TRBD1 as D (5 bases). The germline V gene has CDR1 LNHDA and CDR2 SQIVND (reference sequence). Deletions cut 5 bases from V and 4 bases from J, with 17 bases between. The CDR3 runs 15 residues.

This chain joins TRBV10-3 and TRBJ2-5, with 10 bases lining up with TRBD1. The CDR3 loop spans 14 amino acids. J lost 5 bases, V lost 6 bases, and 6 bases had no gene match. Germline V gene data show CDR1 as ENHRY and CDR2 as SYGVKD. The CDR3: CAIRGQGYGETQYF. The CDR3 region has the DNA TGTGCCATCAGGGGACAGGGGTACGGGGAGACCCAGTACTTC.

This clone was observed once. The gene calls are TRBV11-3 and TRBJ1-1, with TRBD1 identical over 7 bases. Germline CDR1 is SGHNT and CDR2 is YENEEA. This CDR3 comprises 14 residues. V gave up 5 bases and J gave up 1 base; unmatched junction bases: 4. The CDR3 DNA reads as TGTGCCAGCAGCAGGACAGGTGGGAACACTGAAGCTTTCTTT. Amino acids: CASSRTGGNTEAFF. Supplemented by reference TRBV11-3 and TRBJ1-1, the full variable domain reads EAGVVQSPRYKIIEKKQPVAFWCNPISGHNTLYWYLQNLGQGPELLIRYENEEAVDDSQLPKDRFSAERLKGVDSTLKIQPAELGDSAVYLCASSRTGGNTEAFFGQGTRLTVV.

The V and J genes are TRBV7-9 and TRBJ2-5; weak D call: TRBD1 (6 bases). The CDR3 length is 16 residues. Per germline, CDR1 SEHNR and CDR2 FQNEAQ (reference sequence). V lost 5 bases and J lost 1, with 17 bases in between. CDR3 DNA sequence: TGTGCCAGCAGCAAACGAAACAGGGTAGTCCAAGAGACCCAGTACTTC. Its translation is CASSKRNRVVQETQYF.

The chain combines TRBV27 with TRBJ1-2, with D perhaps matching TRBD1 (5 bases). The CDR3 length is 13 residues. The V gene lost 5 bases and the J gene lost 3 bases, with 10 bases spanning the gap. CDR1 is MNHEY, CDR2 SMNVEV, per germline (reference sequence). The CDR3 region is CASSPQVDYGYTF. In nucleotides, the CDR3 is TGTGCCAGCAGTCCACAGGTTGACTATGGCTACACCTTC.

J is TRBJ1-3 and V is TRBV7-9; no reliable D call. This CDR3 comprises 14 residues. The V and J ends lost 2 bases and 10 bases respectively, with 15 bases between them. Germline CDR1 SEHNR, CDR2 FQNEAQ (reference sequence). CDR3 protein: CASSLQLDSGTIYF. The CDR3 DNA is TGTGCCAGCAGCTTACAGCTCGACTCCGGGACCATATATTTT.

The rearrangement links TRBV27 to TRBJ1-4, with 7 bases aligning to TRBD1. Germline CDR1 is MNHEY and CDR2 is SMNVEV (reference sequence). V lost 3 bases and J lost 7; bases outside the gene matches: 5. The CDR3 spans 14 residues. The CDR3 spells CASSFGAGGEKLFF. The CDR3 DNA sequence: TGTGCCAGCAGTTTTGGGGCAGGGGGTGAAAAACTGTTTTTT.

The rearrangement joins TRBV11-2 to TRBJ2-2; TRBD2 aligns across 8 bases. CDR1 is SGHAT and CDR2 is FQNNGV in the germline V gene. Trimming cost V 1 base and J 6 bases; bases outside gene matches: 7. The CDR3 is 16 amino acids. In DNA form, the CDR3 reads TGTGCCAGCAGCTTAGTCGGGGGGGCGCATCCCGGGGAGCTGTTTTTT. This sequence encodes CASSLVGGAHPGELFF.

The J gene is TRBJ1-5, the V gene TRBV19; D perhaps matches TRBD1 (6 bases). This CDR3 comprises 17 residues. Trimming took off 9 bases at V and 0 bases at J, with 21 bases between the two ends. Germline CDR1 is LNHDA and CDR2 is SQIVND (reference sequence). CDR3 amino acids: CASHREGGVYSNQPQHF. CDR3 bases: TGTGCCAGCCACAGGGAAGGGGGGGTCTATAGCAATCAGCCCCAGCATTTT.

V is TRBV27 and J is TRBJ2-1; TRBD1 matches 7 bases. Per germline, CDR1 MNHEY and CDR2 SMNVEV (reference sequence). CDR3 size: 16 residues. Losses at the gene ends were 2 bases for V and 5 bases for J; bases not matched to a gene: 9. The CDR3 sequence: CASSLPQGEMNNEQFF. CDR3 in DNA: TGTGCCAGCAGTTTACCCCAGGGGGAAATGAACAATGAGCAGTTCTTC.